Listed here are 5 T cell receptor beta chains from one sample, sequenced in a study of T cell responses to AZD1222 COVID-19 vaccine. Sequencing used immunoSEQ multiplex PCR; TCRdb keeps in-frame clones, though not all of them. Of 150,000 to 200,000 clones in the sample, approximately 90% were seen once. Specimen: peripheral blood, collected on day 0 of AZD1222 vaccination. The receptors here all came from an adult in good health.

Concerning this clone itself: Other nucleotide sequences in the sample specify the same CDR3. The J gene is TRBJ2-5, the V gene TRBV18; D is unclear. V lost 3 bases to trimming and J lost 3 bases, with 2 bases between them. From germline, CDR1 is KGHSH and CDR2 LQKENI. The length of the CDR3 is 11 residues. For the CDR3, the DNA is TGTGCCAGCTCACCTGAAGAGACCCAGTACTTC. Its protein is CASSPEETQYF.

CDR3 amino acids: CASSLGQGRYEQYF. The CDR3 bases are TGTGCCAGCAGTCTCGGACAGGGGAGATACGAGCAGTACTTC. The chain uses TRBV28 and TRBJ2-7; 9 bases agree with TRBD1. The CDR3 totals 14 residues. Germline CDR1 MDHEN, CDR2 SYDVKM. After removal of 5 bases from V and 4 bases from J, the junction contained 6 bases not matched to a gene.

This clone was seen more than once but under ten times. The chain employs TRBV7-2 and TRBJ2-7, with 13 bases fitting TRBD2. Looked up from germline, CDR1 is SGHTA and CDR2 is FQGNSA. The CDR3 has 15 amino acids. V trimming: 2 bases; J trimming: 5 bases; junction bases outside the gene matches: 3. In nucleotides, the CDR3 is TGTGCCAGCAGCTTATCCGGACTAGCGGGAGACGAGCAGTACTTC. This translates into CASSLSGLAGDEQYF. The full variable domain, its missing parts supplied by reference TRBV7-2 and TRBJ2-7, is GAGVSQSPSNKVTEKGKDVELRCDPISGHTALYWYRQSLGQGLEFLIYFQGNSAPDKSGLPSDRFSAERTGGSVSTLTIQRTQQEDSAVYLCASSLSGLAGDEQYFGPGTRLTVT.

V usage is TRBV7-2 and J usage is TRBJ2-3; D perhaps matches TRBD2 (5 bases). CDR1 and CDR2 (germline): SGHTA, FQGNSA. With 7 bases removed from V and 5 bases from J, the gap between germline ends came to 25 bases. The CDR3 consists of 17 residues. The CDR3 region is CASIPFVGRAGEDTQYF. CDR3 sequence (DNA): TGTGCCAGCATCCCGTTCGTCGGGCGGGCAGGCGAAGATACGCAGTATTTT.

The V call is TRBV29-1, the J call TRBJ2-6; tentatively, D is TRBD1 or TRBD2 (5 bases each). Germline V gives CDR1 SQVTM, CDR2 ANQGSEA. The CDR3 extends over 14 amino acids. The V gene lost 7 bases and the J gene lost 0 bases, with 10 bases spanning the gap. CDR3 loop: CSAGDPSGANVLTF. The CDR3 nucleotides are TGCAGCGCTGGGGACCCCTCTGGGGCCAACGTCCTGACTTTC.